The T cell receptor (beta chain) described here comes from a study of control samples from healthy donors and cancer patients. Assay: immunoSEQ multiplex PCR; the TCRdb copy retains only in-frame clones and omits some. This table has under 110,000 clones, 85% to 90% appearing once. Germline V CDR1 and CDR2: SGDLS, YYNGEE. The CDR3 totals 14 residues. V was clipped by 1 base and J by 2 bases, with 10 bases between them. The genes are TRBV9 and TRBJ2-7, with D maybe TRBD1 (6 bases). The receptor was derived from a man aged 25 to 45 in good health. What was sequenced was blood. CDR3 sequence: CASSVQGSPYEQYF. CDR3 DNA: TGTGCCAGCAGCGTACAGGGGTCTCCCTACGAGCAGTACTTC. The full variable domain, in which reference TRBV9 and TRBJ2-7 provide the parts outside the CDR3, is DSGVTQTPKHLITATGQRVTLRCSPRSGDLSVYWYQQSLDQGLQFLIQYYNGEERAKGNILERFSAQQFPDLHSELNLSSLELGDSALYFCASSVQGSPYEQYFGPGTRLTVT.